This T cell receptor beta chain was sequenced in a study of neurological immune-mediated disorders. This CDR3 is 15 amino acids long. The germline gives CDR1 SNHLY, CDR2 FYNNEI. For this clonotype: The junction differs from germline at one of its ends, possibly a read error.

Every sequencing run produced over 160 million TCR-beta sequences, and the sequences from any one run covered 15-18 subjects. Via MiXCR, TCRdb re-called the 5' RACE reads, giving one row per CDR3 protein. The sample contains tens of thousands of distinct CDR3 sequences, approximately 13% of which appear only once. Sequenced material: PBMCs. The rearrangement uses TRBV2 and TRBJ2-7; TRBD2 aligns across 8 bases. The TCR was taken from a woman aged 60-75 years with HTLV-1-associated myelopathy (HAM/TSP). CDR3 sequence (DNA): TGTGCCATCAGTGGCTGCGGGAGGTTCTCCTACGAGCAGTACTTC. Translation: CAISGCGRFSYEQYF.